These T cell receptor beta chains were read from a single sample in a study of ipilimumab plus nivolumab after autologous stem cell transplantation. TCRdb keeps only in-frame clones here, not all; method: immunoSEQ multiplex PCR. The sample shows 84,000 or so clones, 83% of them seen only once. The input for sequencing was PBMCs, taken in a trial of ipilimumab plus nivolumab as post-transplant consolidation. The receptors come from a male donor with diffuse large B-cell lymphoma. CDR3s include the opening cysteine and the closing phenylalanine or tryptophan. The D gene is left open where the match is weak. Expanded clones get a size class; other rows say once, few or many, or leave the size out.

d_gene: TRBD2; abundance: .; j_gene: TRBJ2-3; v_gene: TRBV12-5; CDR3aa: CASARLAGITDTQYF; CDR3nt: TGTGCTAGTGCCAGACTAGCGGGGATCACAGATACGCAGTATTTT
d_gene: .; abundance: few; j_gene: TRBJ2-2; v_gene: TRBV7-3; CDR3aa: CASSPGTMNTGELFF; CDR3nt: TGTGCCAGCAGCCCGGGGACCATGAACACCGGGGAGCTGTTTTTT
d_gene: TRBD1; abundance: .; j_gene: TRBJ2-3; v_gene: TRBV15; CDR3aa: CATSRGTGPVGDTQYF; CDR3nt: TGTGCCACCAGCAGAGGGACAGGGCCTGTCGGAGATACGCAGTATTTT
d_gene: TRBD2; abundance: .; j_gene: TRBJ2-7; v_gene: TRBV18; CDR3aa: CASSREGLGYEQYF; CDR3nt: TGTGCCAGTTCAAGGGAGGGTCTGGGTTACGAGCAGTACTTC
d_gene: TRBD1; abundance: .; j_gene: TRBJ2-6; v_gene: TRBV19; CDR3aa: CASTSTGGLSGANVLTF; CDR3nt: TGTGCCAGTACCTCGACAGGGGGCCTCTCTGGGGCCAACGTCCTGACTTTC
d_gene: TRBD1; abundance: .; j_gene: TRBJ2-5; v_gene: TRBV7-9; CDR3aa: CASRLMTGAQETQYF; CDR3nt: TGTGCCAGCAGACTCATGACAGGGGCCCAAGAGACCCAGTACTTC
d_gene: .; abundance: .; j_gene: TRBJ1-6; v_gene: TRBV7-6; CDR3aa: CASSITGNSPLHF; CDR3nt: TGTGCCAGCAGCATAACAGGGAATTCACCCCTCCACTTT
d_gene: .; abundance: .; j_gene: TRBJ1-2; v_gene: TRBV2; CDR3aa: CASSEWRATNYGYTF; CDR3nt: TGTGCCAGCAGTGAATGGCGGGCTACTAACTATGGCTACACCTTC
d_gene: .; abundance: .; j_gene: TRBJ1-1; v_gene: TRBV29-1; CDR3aa: CSVRGYTEAFF; CDR3nt: TGCAGCGTTCGGGGTTACACTGAAGCTTTCTTT
d_gene: TRBD2; abundance: .; j_gene: TRBJ2-1; v_gene: TRBV7-7; CDR3aa: CASSSPGLGNEQFF; CDR3nt: TGTGCTAGCAGCAGTCCGGGACTAGGAAATGAGCAGTTCTTC
d_gene: .; abundance: .; j_gene: TRBJ2-7; v_gene: TRBV10-3; CDR3aa: CAISESAEGFYEQYF; CDR3nt: TGTGCCATCAGTGAGTCGGCAGAGGGGTTTTACGAGCAGTACTTC
d_gene: TRBD1; abundance: once; j_gene: TRBJ2-7; v_gene: TRBV4-2; CDR3aa: CASSQDEVRQGGHEQYF; CDR3nt: TGTGCCAGCAGCCAAGATGAGGTCCGACAGGGGGGCCACGAGCAGTACTTC
d_gene: TRBD1; abundance: .; j_gene: TRBJ1-2; v_gene: TRBV18; CDR3aa: CASQMGQGGSGYTF; CDR3nt: TGTGCCAGCCAAATGGGACAGGGAGGTTCTGGCTACACCTTC
d_gene: .; abundance: .; j_gene: TRBJ1-2; v_gene: TRBV29-1; CDR3aa: CSVVGVLNGYTF; CDR3nt: TGCAGCGTTGTGGGGGTTCTTAATGGCTACACCTTC
d_gene: .; abundance: .; j_gene: TRBJ2-5; v_gene: TRBV2; CDR3aa: CASSYETQYF; CDR3nt: TGTGCCAGCAGTTACGAGACCCAGTACTTC
d_gene: .; abundance: .; j_gene: TRBJ1-5; v_gene: TRBV19; CDR3aa: CASSPGPRSNQPQHF; CDR3nt: TGTGCCAGTAGCCCTGGCCCAAGGAGCAATCAGCCCCAGCATTTT
d_gene: .; abundance: .; j_gene: TRBJ1-5; v_gene: TRBV6-6; CDR3aa: CASSKGVNQPQHF; CDR3nt: TGTGCCAGCAGTAAGGGAGTCAATCAGCCCCAGCATTTT
d_gene: .; abundance: .; j_gene: TRBJ1-2; v_gene: TRBV20-1; CDR3aa: CSVVDNYGYTF; CDR3nt: TGCAGTGTGGTTGATAACTATGGCTACACCTTC
d_gene: .; abundance: .; j_gene: TRBJ2-5; v_gene: TRBV6-5; CDR3aa: CASSYEETQYF; CDR3nt: TGTGCCAGCAGTTACGAAGAGACCCAGTACTTC
d_gene: .; abundance: .; j_gene: TRBJ2-1; v_gene: TRBV7-6; CDR3aa: CASSLPGLHSYNEQFF; CDR3nt: TGTGCCAGCAGCTTACCCGGACTCCACTCCTACAATGAGCAGTTCTTC
d_gene: .; abundance: .; j_gene: TRBJ2-2; v_gene: TRBV11-3; CDR3aa: CASSSDFGTGELFF; CDR3nt: TGTGCCAGCAGCTCTGACTTTGGGACCGGGGAGCTGTTTTTT
d_gene: .; abundance: .; j_gene: TRBJ2-6; v_gene: TRBV30; CDR3aa: CAWSVHQGGSGANVLTF; CDR3nt: TGTGCCTGGAGTGTACACCAGGGCGGTTCTGGGGCCAACGTCCTGACTTTC
d_gene: TRBD1; abundance: .; j_gene: TRBJ1-1; v_gene: TRBV6-5; CDR3aa: CASSRQGSTEAFF; CDR3nt: TGTGCCAGCAGTCGACAGGGTTCCACTGAAGCTTTCTTT
d_gene: .; abundance: .; j_gene: TRBJ2-2; v_gene: TRBV28; CDR3aa: CASSSSTGELFF; CDR3nt: TGTGCCAGCAGTTCCTCAACCGGGGAGCTGTTTTTT